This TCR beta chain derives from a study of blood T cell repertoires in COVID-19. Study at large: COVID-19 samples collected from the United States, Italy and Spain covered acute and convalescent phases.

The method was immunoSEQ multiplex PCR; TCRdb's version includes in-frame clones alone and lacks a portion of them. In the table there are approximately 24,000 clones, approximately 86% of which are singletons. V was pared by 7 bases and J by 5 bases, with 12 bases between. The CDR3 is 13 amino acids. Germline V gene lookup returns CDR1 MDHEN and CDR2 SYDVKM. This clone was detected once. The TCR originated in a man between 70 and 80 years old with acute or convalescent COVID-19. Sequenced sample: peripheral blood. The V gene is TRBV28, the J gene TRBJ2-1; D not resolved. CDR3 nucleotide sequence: TGTGCCAGCACTCTACCCCAAAACAATGAGCAGTTCTTC. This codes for CASTLPQNNEQFF.